The rows below give T cell receptor beta chains drawn from one sample of a study of blood T cell repertoires in COVID-19. Here immunoSEQ multiplex PCR was the method, and the copy in TCRdb shows in-frame clones only, minus some. Here the sample spans nearly 95,000 clones, over 65% being singletons. Sequencing was performed on peripheral blood. The source of these receptors is a man in his 70s with COVID-19, enrolled during active disease. Both conserved end residues are part of each CDR3. A D gene is named only where the DNA matches it firmly. Clone size is given for some rows only: seen once, a few or many times, or a class if the clone is expanded.

clone_size,j_call,v_call,d_call,cdr3_nt,cdr3_aa
-,TRBJ2-1,TRBV12-3/TRBV12-4,-,TGTGCCAGCAGTTTCCTAGGAAACAATGAGCAGTTCTTC,CASSFLGNNEQFF
-,TRBJ2-2,TRBV24-1,TRBD2,TGTGCCACCAGTGGTGGACTAGCGGAAAACACCGGGGAGCTGTTTTTT,CATSGGLAENTGELFF
few,TRBJ2-7,TRBV7-9,-,TGTGCCAGCAGCCAAGCCGTACGCGGAGTTGTGTACTTC,CASSQAVRGVVYF
few,TRBJ1-5,TRBV18,TRBD1,TGTGCCAGCTCACGACAGGGAAGCAATCAGCCCCAGCATTTT,CASSRQGSNQPQHF
-,TRBJ2-1,TRBV6-1,-,TGTGCCAGCAGTGAAGGCCCAGAACAGCAGTTCTTC,CASSEGPEQQFF
once,TRBJ1-5,TRBV5-6,-,TGTGCCAGCAGCCGCGGACAGAACAATCAGCCCCAGCATTTT,CASSRGQNNQPQHF
-,TRBJ2-7,TRBV6-5,-,TGTGCCAGCAGTCACGGACAGCTTAGCGAGCAGTACTTC,CASSHGQLSEQYF
-,TRBJ1-1,TRBV7-8,-,TGTGCCAGCAGCACCCGGGTGTCGAACACTGAAGCTTTCTTT,CASSTRVSNTEAFF
-,TRBJ1-2,TRBV5-8,TRBD1,TGTGCCAGCAGAAAGGACAGGGCCTATGGCTACACCTTC,CASRKDRAYGYTF
-,TRBJ2-3,TRBV5-5,TRBD2,TGTGCCAGCAGCTTGGACCGTCGTAGCGGGGCCTACACAGATACGCAGTATTTT,CASSLDRRSGAYTDTQYF
-,TRBJ2-5,TRBV5-1,TRBD1,TGCGCCAGCAGCTTGACGGGGACAGGACAAGAGACCCAGTACTTC,CASSLTGTGQETQYF
-,TRBJ2-5,TRBV10-3,TRBD2,TGTGCCATCAGCTTGAGCGGGGCGGAGCAAGAGACCCAGTACTTC,CAISLSGAEQETQYF
-,TRBJ2-2,TRBV2,-,TGTGCCAGCAGCGTACTTGAGAACACCGGGGAGCTGTTTTTT,CASSVLENTGELFF
-,TRBJ2-6,TRBV7-9,TRBD1,TGTGCCAGCAGCTACTCGTCGGGACAGCGTAACGTCCTGACTTTC,CASSYSSGQRNVLTF
-,TRBJ1-1,TRBV28,-,TGTGCCAGCAGCACGACAGTGAACACTGAAGCTTTCTTT,CASSTTVNTEAFF
-,TRBJ1-5,TRBV2,TRBD1,TGTGCCAGCAGTGAAGGACAGGGGGAACAGCCCCAGCATTTT,CASSEGQGEQPQHF
-,TRBJ1-2,TRBV29-1,-,TGCAGCGTTGAAGACTTCGAATCAGGCTATGGCTACACCTTC,CSVEDFESGYGYTF
-,TRBJ1-1,TRBV28,-,TGTGCCAGCAGGCGATCCACTGAAGCTTTCTTT,CASRRSTEAFF
-,TRBJ2-2,TRBV28,TRBD1,TGTGCCAGCAGTTTGGCCGGGACAGGGGGCCTCGGGGAGCTGTTTTTT,CASSLAGTGGLGELFF
-,TRBJ2-2,TRBV5-6,-,TGTGCCAGCAGCCCGAGGACAGCCCTTAACACCGGGGAGCTGTTTTTT,CASSPRTALNTGELFF
-,TRBJ2-3,TRBV7-9,TRBD2,TGTGCCAGCAGCTTATGGTCGGCGGGAGTCCCAGATACGCAGTATTTT,CASSLWSAGVPDTQYF
-,TRBJ1-4,TRBV5-1,-,TGCGCCAGCAGCCAGGATGCAACTAATGAAAAACTGTTTTTT,CASSQDATNEKLFF
-,TRBJ2-4,TRBV29-1,-,TGCAGCGTTGAAGAAGGGCTAACAGGCATTCAGTACTTC,CSVEEGLTGIQYF
-,TRBJ2-1,TRBV28,TRBD2,TGTGCCAGCATGACGGGAGGGCCGACAAATGAGCAGTTCTTC,CASMTGGPTNEQFF
-,TRBJ1-1,TRBV2,TRBD1,TGTGCCAGCCTATCCGGGACAGGGAACACTGAAGCTTTCTTT,CASLSGTGNTEAFF
-,TRBJ2-1,TRBV19,TRBD2,TGTGCCAGTAGTATGGGCCTAGCGGGAGCTAGCGATGAGCAGTTCTTC,CASSMGLAGASDEQFF
-,TRBJ1-5,TRBV6-1,TRBD1,TGTGCCAGCAGTGATTGGACAGGGGGATCTCAGCCCCAGCATTTT,CASSDWTGGSQPQHF
-,TRBJ1-5,TRBV7-2,-,TGTGCCAGCAGCTTCCTACAGGGCTTTAGCCAGCCCCAGCATTTT,CASSFLQGFSQPQHF
-,TRBJ1-5,TRBV5-1,TRBD1,TGCGCCAGCAGCTTGGACGGGACAGGGGAGCCCCAGCATTTT,CASSLDGTGEPQHF
-,TRBJ1-5,TRBV5-1,-,TGCGCCAGCAGCTTTGCGGGGGACAGCAATCAGCCCCAGCATTTT,CASSFAGDSNQPQHF
-,TRBJ2-1,TRBV6-5,TRBD1,TGTGCCAGCACGGCCGGGACAGGGGCCTACAATGAGCAGTTCTTC,CASTAGTGAYNEQFF
-,TRBJ2-7,TRBV30,-,TGTGCCTGGAGTACTACAGGGCTCTCCTACGAGCAGTACTTC,CAWSTTGLSYEQYF
-,TRBJ1-2,TRBV28,-,TGTGCCAGCACCCTGACAGGAATTAACTATGGCTACACCTTC,CASTLTGINYGYTF
-,TRBJ2-5,TRBV30,-,TGTGCCTGGAGGCCAAGAGGCTCACAAGAGACCCAGTACTTC,CAWRPRGSQETQYF
-,TRBJ1-5,TRBV6-6,-,TGTGCCAGCAGTTCCCAGGGTGGGAGCAATCAGCCCCAGCATTTT,CASSSQGGSNQPQHF
-,TRBJ2-1,TRBV5-1,-,TGCGCCAGCAGCCAATGGGGAGAACCCTACAATGAGCAGTTCTTC,CASSQWGEPYNEQFF
-,TRBJ1-3,TRBV7-2,TRBD1,TGTGCCAGCAGCGACCTGACAGGGACTGGAAACACCATATATTTT,CASSDLTGTGNTIYF
-,TRBJ2-2,TRBV18,-,TGTGCCAGCTCACCAGATCGACAGAACACCGGGGAGCTGTTTTTT,CASSPDRQNTGELFF
-,TRBJ2-3,TRBV4-2,TRBD1,TGTGCCAGCAGCCGAGAGGGACAGATCACAGATACGCAGTATTTT,CASSREGQITDTQYF
-,TRBJ2-1,TRBV11-2,TRBD2,TGTGCCAGCAGCCCGGGACTAGCGGGAGGCAATGAGCAGTTCTTC,CASSPGLAGGNEQFF
-,TRBJ2-3,TRBV9,TRBD2,TGTGCCAGCAGCGACCGACTAGCGGGAACCTCAGATACGCAGTATTTT,CASSDRLAGTSDTQYF
-,TRBJ2-1,TRBV7-3,-,TGTGCCAGCAGCTTCCACTCCCGGGGTGAGCAGTTCTTC,CASSFHSRGEQFF
-,TRBJ2-1,TRBV3-1/TRBV3-2,TRBD2,TGTGCCAGCAGCCATATGCGGCCCACTGTAGCGGGAGCCAGTTACAATGAGCAGTTCTTC,CASSHMRPTVAGASYNEQFF
-,TRBJ2-1,TRBV5-1,-,TGCGCCAGCCGACTAGAGGCCTTTTCCTACAATGAGCAGTTCTTC,CASRLEAFSYNEQFF
few,TRBJ2-6,TRBV2,-,TGTGCCAGCAGTGAAGGGACACCACCTTTCTGGGCCAACGTCCTGACTTTC,CASSEGTPPFWANVLTF
-,TRBJ2-5,TRBV30,TRBD1,TGTGCCTGGAGTGTTGGACAGGGGGGTTACGAGACCCAGTACTTC,CAWSVGQGGYETQYF
-,TRBJ2-7,TRBV27,TRBD2,TGTGCCAGCAGTTTGGCTAGCGGACTTACCTACGCCGGGCAGTACTTC,CASSLASGLTYAGQYF
-,TRBJ1-5,TRBV28,-,TGTGCCAGCAGTTTAGGGGGGAGCAATCAGCCCCAGCATTTT,CASSLGGSNQPQHF
many,TRBJ2-7,TRBV11-2,TRBD2,TGTGCCAGCAGTTATACTAGCGGGTACCTCTACGAGCAGTACTTC,CASSYTSGYLYEQYF
-,TRBJ2-7,TRBV7-9,-,TGTGCCAGCGAGGGGGACTCCTACGAGCAGTACTTC,CASEGDSYEQYF
-,TRBJ2-7,TRBV19,TRBD2,TGTGCCAGTAGTGTGGCTAGCGGCCACTACGAGCAGTACTTC,CASSVASGHYEQYF
-,TRBJ2-1,TRBV24-1,-,TGTGCCACCAGTGACCCCCGAGGGAGCTCCTACAATGAGCAGTTCTTC,CATSDPRGSSYNEQFF
-,TRBJ2-1,TRBV7-2,-,TGTGCCAGCAGCTTAGGAGCGAGCCTCCTGTTCGAGCAGTTCTTC,CASSLGASLLFEQFF
few,TRBJ1-5,TRBV5-6,TRBD1,TGTGCCAGCAGCCTAAGACAGGGAAGAGATCAGCCCCAGCATTTT,CASSLRQGRDQPQHF
-,TRBJ2-7,TRBV6-1,TRBD1,TGTGCCAGCAGTGAAGCGGGACAGGGTACACCATTGCAGTACTTC,CASSEAGQGTPLQYF
few,TRBJ2-7,TRBV13,-,TGTGCCAGCAGCTTAGGGTCTACCTACGAGCAGTACTTC,CASSLGSTYEQYF
-,TRBJ2-2,TRBV20-1,TRBD1,TGCAGTGCTAGTTCCGGGACAGGGGGCGTCGGGGAGCTGTTTTTT,CSASSGTGGVGELFF
-,TRBJ1-1,TRBV28,-,TGTGCCAGCAGTTTACTTAACAGGGTCGCTGAAGCTTTCTTT,CASSLLNRVAEAFF